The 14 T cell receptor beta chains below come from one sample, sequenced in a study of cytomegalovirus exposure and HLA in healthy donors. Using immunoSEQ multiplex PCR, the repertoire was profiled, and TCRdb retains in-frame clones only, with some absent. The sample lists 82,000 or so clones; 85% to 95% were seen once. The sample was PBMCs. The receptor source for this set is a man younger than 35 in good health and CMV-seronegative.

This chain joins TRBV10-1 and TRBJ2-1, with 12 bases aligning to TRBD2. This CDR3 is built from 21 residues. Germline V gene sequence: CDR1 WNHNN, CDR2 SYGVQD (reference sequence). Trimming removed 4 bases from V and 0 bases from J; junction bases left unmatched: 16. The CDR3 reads CASSVERTSGTQWGSYNEQFF. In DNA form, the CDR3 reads TGCGCCAGCAGTGTAGAGAGGACTAGCGGGACTCAATGGGGCTCCTACAATGAGCAGTTCTTC.

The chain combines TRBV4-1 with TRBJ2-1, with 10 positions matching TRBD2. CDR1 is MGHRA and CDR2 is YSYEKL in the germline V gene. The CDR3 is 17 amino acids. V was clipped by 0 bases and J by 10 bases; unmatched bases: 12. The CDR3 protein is CASSQDLSGGGWREQFF. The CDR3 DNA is TGCGCCAGCAGCCAAGATTTAAGCGGGGGGGGTTGGAGGGAGCAGTTCTTC.

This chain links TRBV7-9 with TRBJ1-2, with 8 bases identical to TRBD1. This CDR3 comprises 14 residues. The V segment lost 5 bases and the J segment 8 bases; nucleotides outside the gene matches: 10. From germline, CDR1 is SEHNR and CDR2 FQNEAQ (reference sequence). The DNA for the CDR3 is TGTGCCAGCAGCCAGGGGGCCGGGCCCCACGGCTACACCTTC. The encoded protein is CASSQGAGPHGYTF.

The CDR3 DNA follows: TGTGCCAGCAGCTTAAGCTTAGTACCAAACGAGCAGTACTTC. Encoded protein: CASSLSLVPNEQYF. The chain carries TRBV7-2 and TRBJ2-7, with D hard to call. CDR1 is SGHTA and CDR2 is FQGNSA in the germline V gene. The CDR3 runs 14 residues. Deletions cut 2 bases from V and 5 bases from J, with 13 bases between.

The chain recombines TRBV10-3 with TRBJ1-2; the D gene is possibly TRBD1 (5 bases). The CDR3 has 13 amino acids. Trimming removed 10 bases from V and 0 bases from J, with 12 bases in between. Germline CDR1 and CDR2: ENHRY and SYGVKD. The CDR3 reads CATRDLSNYGYTF. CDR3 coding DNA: TGTGCCACCCGGGACTTATCTAACTATGGCTACACCTTC.

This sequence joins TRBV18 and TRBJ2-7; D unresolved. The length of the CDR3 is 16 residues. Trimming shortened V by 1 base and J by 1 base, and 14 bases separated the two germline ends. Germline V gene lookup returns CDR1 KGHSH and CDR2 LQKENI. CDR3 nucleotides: TGTGCCAGCTCACCACGCCTGAGTGGTAGATCCTACGAGCAGTACTTC. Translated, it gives CASSPRLSGRSYEQYF.

The CDR3 coding sequence is TGTGCCAGCGGCCGGGACTTACCCCTCAATGAGCAGTTCTTC. This codes for CASGRDLPLNEQFF. V is TRBV2 and J is TRBJ2-1; tentatively, D is TRBD2 (6 bases). V lost 8 bases, J lost 6 bases, and 17 bases lay in between. The germline gives CDR1 SNHLY, CDR2 FYNNEI. The CDR3 totals 14 residues.

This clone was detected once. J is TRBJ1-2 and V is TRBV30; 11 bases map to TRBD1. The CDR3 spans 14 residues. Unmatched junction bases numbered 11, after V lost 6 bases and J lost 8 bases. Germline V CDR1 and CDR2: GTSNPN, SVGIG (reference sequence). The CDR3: CACPVGQGVFGYTF. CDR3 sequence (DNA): TGTGCCTGTCCCGTGGGACAGGGGGTATTCGGCTACACCTTC.

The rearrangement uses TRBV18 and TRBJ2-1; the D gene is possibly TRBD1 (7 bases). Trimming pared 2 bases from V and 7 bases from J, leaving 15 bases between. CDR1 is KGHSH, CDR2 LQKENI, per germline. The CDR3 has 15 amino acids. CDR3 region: CASSPWNRGGNEQFF. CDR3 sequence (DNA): TGTGCCAGCTCACCATGGAACAGGGGAGGAAATGAGCAGTTCTTC.

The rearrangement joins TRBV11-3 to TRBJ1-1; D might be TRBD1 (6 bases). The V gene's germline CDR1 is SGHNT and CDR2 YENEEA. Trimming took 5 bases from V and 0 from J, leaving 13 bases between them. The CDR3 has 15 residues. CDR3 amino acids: CASSRGGGLNTEAFF. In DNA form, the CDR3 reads TGTGCCAGCAGCCGGGGCGGGGGCCTGAACACTGAAGCTTTCTTT.

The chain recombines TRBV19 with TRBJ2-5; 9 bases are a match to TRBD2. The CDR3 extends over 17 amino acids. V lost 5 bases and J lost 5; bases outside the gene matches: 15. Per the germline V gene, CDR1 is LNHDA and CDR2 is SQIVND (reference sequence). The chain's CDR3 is CASSPPWGGGAEETQYF. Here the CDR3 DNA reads TGTGCCAGTAGTCCGCCTTGGGGCGGGGGGGCAGAGGAGACCCAGTACTTC.

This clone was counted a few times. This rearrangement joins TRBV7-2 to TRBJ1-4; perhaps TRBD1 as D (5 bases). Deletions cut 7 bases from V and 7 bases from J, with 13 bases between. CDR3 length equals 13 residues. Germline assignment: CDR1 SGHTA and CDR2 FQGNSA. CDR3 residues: CASTPRRGEKLFF. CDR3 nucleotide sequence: TGTGCCAGCACCCCAAGGAGGGGTGAAAAACTGTTTTTT. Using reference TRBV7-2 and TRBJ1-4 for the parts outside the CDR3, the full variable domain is GAGVSQSPSNKVTEKGKDVELRCDPISGHTALYWYRQSLGQGLEFLIYFQGNSAPDKSGLPSDRFSAERTGGSVSTLTIQRTQQEDSAVYLCASTPRRGEKLFFGSGTQLSVL.

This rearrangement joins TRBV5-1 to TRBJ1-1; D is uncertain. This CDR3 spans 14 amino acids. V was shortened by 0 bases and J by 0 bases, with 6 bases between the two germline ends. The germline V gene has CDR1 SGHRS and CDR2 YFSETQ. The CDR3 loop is CASSLGTLNTEAFF. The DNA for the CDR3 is TGCGCCAGCAGCTTGGGTACTTTGAACACTGAAGCTTTCTTT.

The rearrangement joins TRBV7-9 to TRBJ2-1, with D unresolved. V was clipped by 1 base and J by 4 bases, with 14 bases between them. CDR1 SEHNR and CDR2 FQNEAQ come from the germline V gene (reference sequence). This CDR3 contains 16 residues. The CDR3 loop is CASSLVFGATYNEQFF. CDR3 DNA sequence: TGTGCCAGCAGCTTAGTTTTTGGTGCCACATACAATGAGCAGTTCTTC. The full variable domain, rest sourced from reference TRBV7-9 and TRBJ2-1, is DTGVSQNPRHKITKRGQNVTFRCDPISEHNRLYWYRQTLGQGPEFLTYFQNEAQLEKSRLLSDRFSAERPKGSFSTLEIQRTEQGDSAMYLCASSLVFGATYNEQFFGPGTRLTVL.